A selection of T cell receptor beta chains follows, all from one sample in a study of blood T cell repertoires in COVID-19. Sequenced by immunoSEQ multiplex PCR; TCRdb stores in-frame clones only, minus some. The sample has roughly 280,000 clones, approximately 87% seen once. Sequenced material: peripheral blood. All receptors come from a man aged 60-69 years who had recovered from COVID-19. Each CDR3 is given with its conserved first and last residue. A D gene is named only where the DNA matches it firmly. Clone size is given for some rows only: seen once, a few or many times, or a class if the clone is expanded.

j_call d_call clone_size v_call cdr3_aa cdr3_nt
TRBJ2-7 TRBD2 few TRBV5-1 CASSLVPGLAQYEQYF TGCGCCAGCAGCTTGGTGCCGGGACTAGCGCAATACGAGCAGTACTTC
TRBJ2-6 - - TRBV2 CASSAPRGANVLTF TGTGCCAGCAGTGCCCCGAGGGGGGCCAACGTCCTGACTTTC
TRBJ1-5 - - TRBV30 CAWSAIGTNSNQPQHF TGTGCCTGGAGCGCCATAGGGACAAATAGCAATCAGCCCCAGCATTTT
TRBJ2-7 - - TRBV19 CASSIGGTAGIEQYF TGTGCCAGTAGTATAGGCGGGACGGCGGGCATCGAGCAGTACTTC
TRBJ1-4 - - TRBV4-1 CASSQEFGLANEKLFF TGCGCCAGCAGCCAAGAATTCGGGTTAGCTAATGAAAAACTGTTTTTT
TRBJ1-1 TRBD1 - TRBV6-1 CASSDRTGTANTEAFF TGTGCCAGCAGTGATCGAACCGGGACAGCAAACACTGAAGCTTTCTTT
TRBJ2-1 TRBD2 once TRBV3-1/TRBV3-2 CASSQGGASGVFF TGTGCCAGCAGCCAAGGGGGGGCTAGCGGGGTATTCTTC
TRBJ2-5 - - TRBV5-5 CASSPLLGDSGRLRLETQYF TGTGCCAGCAGCCCCCTCCTTGGGGACAGCGGGAGACTAAGGTTGGAGACCCAGTACTTC
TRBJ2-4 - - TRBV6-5 CASSYSDSKNIQYF TGTGCCAGCAGTTATTCGGACAGTAAAAACATTCAGTACTTC
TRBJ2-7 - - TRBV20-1 CSASTLVYEQYF TGCAGTGCTAGTACCCTAGTCTACGAGCAGTACTTC
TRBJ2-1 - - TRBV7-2 CASSLSWQDEQFF TGTGCCAGCAGCTTATCCTGGCAGGATGAGCAGTTCTTC
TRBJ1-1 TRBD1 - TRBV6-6 CASSSRTGEAFF TGTGCCAGCAGTTCACGGACAGGGGAAGCTTTCTTT
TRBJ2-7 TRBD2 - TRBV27 CASSLAPGLAGSYEQYF TGTGCCAGCAGCTTAGCGCCGGGACTAGCGGGATCCTACGAGCAGTACTTC
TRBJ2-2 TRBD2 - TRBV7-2 CASSLVLAANTGELFF TGTGCCAGCAGCTTGGTCCTAGCGGCGAACACCGGGGAGCTGTTTTTT
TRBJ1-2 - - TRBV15 CATSRDRFGGERNYGYTF TGTGCCACCAGCAGAGATCGTTTTGGTGGGGAGAGAAACTATGGCTACACCTTC
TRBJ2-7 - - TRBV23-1 CASSQSKQTDDSLYEQYF TGCGCCAGCAGTCAATCGAAGCAGACAGACGATTCTCTCTACGAGCAGTACTTC
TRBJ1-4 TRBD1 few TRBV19 CASSPRDRGRGEKLFF TGTGCCAGTAGTCCAAGGGACAGGGGGCGCGGTGAAAAACTGTTTTTT
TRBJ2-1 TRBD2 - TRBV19 CASSIKREGLQFF TGTGCCAGTAGTATAAAGCGGGAGGGCCTTCAGTTCTTC
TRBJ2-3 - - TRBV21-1 CATVAGLTDTQYF TGTGCCACCGTGGCGGGGCTAACAGATACGCAGTATTTT
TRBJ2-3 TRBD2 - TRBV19 CASSRTSGGRTDTQYF TGTGCCAGTAGTCGCACTAGCGGGGGGCGCACAGATACGCAGTATTTT
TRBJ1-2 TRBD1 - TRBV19 CASRLLGQGMRADGYTF TGTGCCAGTAGACTCTTAGGACAGGGGATGCGAGCGGATGGCTACACCTTC
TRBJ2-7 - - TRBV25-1 CASTEAGGSSYEQYF TGTGCCAGCACGGAAGCTGGGGGGTCCTCCTACGAGCAGTACTTC
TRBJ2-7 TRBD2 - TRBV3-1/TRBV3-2 CASSQVSSGLAQYF TGTGCCAGCAGCCAAGTCTCCTCAGGACTAGCACAGTACTTC
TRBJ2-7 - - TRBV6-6 CASSQQAGYEQYF TGTGCCAGCAGTCAGCAAGCAGGCTACGAGCAGTACTTC
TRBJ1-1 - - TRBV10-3 CAIRERGGNTEAFF TGTGCCATCAGGGAAAGGGGGGGGAACACTGAAGCTTTCTTT
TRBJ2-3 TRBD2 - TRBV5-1 CASSQGTSGSTDTQYF TGCGCCAGCAGCCAGGGGACTAGCGGAAGCACAGATACGCAGTATTTT
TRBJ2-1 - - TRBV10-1 CASSHQISGGAFDEQFF TGCGCCAGCAGTCATCAAATTAGCGGAGGGGCCTTCGATGAGCAGTTCTTC
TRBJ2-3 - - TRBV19 CASSIGVPADTQYF TGTGCCAGTAGTATCGGAGTTCCGGCAGATACGCAGTATTTT
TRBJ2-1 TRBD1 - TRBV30 CAWTRDSYNEQFF TGTGCCTGGACTAGGGACAGCTACAATGAGCAGTTCTTC
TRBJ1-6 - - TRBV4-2 CASSQEAPDRNSPLHF TGTGCCAGCAGCCAAGAGGCGCCCGACAGGAATTCACCCCTCCACTTT
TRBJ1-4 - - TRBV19 CASSSTRGEKLFF TGTGCCAGTAGCTCGACCAGGGGTGAAAAACTGTTTTTT
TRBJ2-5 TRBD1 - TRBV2 CASSEGQVETQYF TGTGCCAGCAGTGAGGGACAGGTGGAGACCCAGTACTTC
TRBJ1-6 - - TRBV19 CASSHMVERSPLHF TGTGCCAGTAGCCACATGGTTGAGCGCTCACCCCTCCACTTT
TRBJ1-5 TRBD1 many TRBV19 CASTNRGDQPQHF TGTGCCAGTACCAACAGGGGAGATCAGCCCCAGCATTTT
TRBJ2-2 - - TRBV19 CASSTPGGTGELFF TGTGCCAGTAGTACTCCTGGCGGGACCGGGGAGCTGTTTTTT
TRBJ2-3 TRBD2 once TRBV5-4 CASPGGPQFTDTQYF TGTGCCAGCCCGGGGGGACCTCAATTCACAGATACGCAGTATTTT
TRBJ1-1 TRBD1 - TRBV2 CASSERGQVNTEAFF TGTGCCAGCAGCGAAAGGGGACAGGTGAACACTGAAGCTTTCTTT
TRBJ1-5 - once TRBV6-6 CASSSYRVDNQPQHF TGTGCCAGCAGTTCTTACAGGGTGGACAATCAGCCCCAGCATTTT
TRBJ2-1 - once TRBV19 CASAGKREGNEQFF TGTGCCAGTGCCGGCAAGCGAGAAGGCAATGAGCAGTTCTTC
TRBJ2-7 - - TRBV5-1 CASSLDPWGPYEQYF TGCGCCAGCAGCTTGGATCCCTGGGGGCCCTACGAGCAGTACTTC
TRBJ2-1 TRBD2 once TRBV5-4 CASRKLASSYNEQFF TGTGCCAGCAGAAAACTAGCGTCCTCCTACAATGAGCAGTTCTTC
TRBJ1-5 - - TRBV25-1 CASSGDYSNQPQHF TGTGCCAGCAGTGGAGACTATAGCAATCAGCCCCAGCATTTT
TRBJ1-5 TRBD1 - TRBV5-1 CASSWGQGDSSQHF TGCGCCAGCAGCTGGGGACAGGGAGATTCGAGCCAGCATTTT
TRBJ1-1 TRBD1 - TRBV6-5 CASRGTGGNTEAFF TGTGCCAGCAGAGGGACAGGGGGTAACACTGAAGCTTTCTTT
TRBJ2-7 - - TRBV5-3 CARSPEDGGNYEQYF TGTGCCAGAAGCCCCGAGGACGGGGGTAACTACGAGCAGTACTTC
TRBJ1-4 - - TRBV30 CAWKSGSEKLFF TGTGCCTGGAAATCGGGGTCTGAAAAACTGTTTTTT
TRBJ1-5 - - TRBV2 CASSAQNQPQHF TGTGCCAGCAGTGCCCAAAATCAGCCCCAGCATTTT
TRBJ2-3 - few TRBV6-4 CASSDSFTDTQYF TGTGCCAGCAGTGACTCCTTCACAGATACGCAGTATTTT
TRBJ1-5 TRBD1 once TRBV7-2 CASSSTGGGNQPQHF TGTGCCAGCAGCTCCACAGGGGGCGGTAATCAGCCCCAGCATTTT